One sample yielded the 19 T cell receptor beta chains listed below, sequenced in a study of T cell repertoires in cytomegalovirus infection. MiXCR, applied by TCRdb to the reads, yields one record per CDR3 protein. This sample has approximately 400,000 distinct CDR3 sequences, with roughly 30% found just once. Material: PBMCs. These receptor sequences come from a human donor in good health (CMV status not recorded). Some clones in this sample may be carry-over from other donors' samples.

J is TRBJ1-2 and V is TRBV5-8; no reliable D call. This CDR3 comprises 11 residues. Germline V lookup: CDR1 SGHTS, CDR2 YDEGEE. Trimming stripped 1 base from V and 11 bases from J, with 9 bases between. CDR3 in amino acids: CASSLFLSYTF. In nucleotides, the CDR3 is TGTGCCAGCAGCTTGTTCCTTTCGTACACCTTC.

The genes are TRBV28 and TRBJ2-3; D ambiguous. V gave up 7 bases and J gave up 1 base, with 15 bases separating them. This CDR3 comprises 15 residues. Germline assignment: CDR1 MDHEN and CDR2 SYDVKM. CDR3 DNA sequence: TGTGCCAGCACCGACGAGGTAGTTGGCACAGATACGCAGTATTTT. Translated: CASTDEVVGTDTQYF.

To note about this clonotype: A read error may account for a junction end that differs from germline. The chain joins TRBV7-9 to TRBJ2-3; possibly TRBD2 for D (6 bases). CDR1 is SEHNR, CDR2 FQNEAQ, per germline (reference sequence). This CDR3 region has 14 residues. CDR3 amino acids: CASSKAGSTSPHYF. The CDR3 region has the DNA TGTGCCAGCAGCAAGGCGGGGTCCACATCTCCGCATTATTTT.

This clonotype has a count of ten or more. CDR3 sequence: CASSLVSLAGGPNTGELFF. The DNA of the CDR3 is TGTGCCAGCAGCTTAGTTTCCCTAGCGGGGGGCCCGAACACCGGGGAGCTGTTTTTT. The chain is built from TRBV7-8 and TRBJ2-2, with 11 positions matching TRBD2. J was trimmed by 0 bases and V by 1 base; bases with no gene match: 7. CDR3 length equals 19 residues. Germline values: CDR1 SGHVS, CDR2 FQNEAQ.

Only one count was recorded for this clonotype. V gene TRBV5-6 combines with J gene TRBJ1-1; D is unclear. The CDR3 has 14 amino acids. V was clipped by 1 base and J by 8 bases, with 15 bases between them. CDR1 and CDR2 from the germline V gene are SGHDT and YYEEEE. CDR3 nucleotide sequence: TGTGCCAGCAGCTTGTGGCGGTTGGTCAGGGAAGCTTTCTTT. Translated, it gives CASSLWRLVREAFF.

Ten or more counts support this clonotype. V usage is TRBV20-1 and J usage is TRBJ2-1, with D possibly called TRBD1 or TRBD2 (5 bases each). Germline V gives CDR1 DFQATT, CDR2 SNEGSKA (reference sequence). The CDR3 covers 14 residues. The V gene lost 0 bases and the J gene lost 2 bases, with 8 bases spanning the gap. The CDR3 is CSARDGDPYNEQFF. Here the CDR3 DNA reads TGCAGTGCTAGAGACGGGGACCCCTACAATGAGCAGTTCTTC.

The chain links TRBV19 to TRBJ1-1; D is unresolved. Germline V gene data show CDR1 as LNHDA and CDR2 as SQIVND (reference sequence). The CDR3 is made up of 12 amino acids. V was clipped by 3 bases and J by 5 bases, with 7 bases between them. CDR3 nucleotides: TGTGCCAGTAGTATCGGGTTGACTGAAGCTTTCTTT. This encodes CASSIGLTEAFF.

This rearrangement joins TRBV7-9 to TRBJ2-7; a weak D match, TRBD2 (5 bases). This CDR3 spans 14 amino acids. Germline V gives CDR1 SEHNR, CDR2 FQNEAQ (reference sequence). With 5 bases removed from V and 3 bases from J, the gap between germline ends came to 14 bases. The CDR3 DNA reads TGTGCCAGCAGCATCACCGGGAAGATCTACGAGCAGTACTTC. This codes for CASSITGKIYEQYF.

The gene calls are TRBV7-2 and TRBJ1-5; perhaps TRBD1 as D (6 bases). V was cut by 5 bases and J by 5 bases, with 16 bases left in between. Germline V gene sequence: CDR1 SGHTA, CDR2 FQGNSA. The CDR3 contains 15 residues. The CDR3 bases are TGTGCCAGCAGCCTGGGCCCCGGGGGCCATCAGCCCCAGCATTTT. Its translation: CASSLGPGGHQPQHF.

This clonotype occurred a few times. The V gene is TRBV4-1, the J gene TRBJ1-5; 11 nucleotides match TRBD1. The length of the CDR3 is 16 residues. Per germline, CDR1 MGHRA and CDR2 YSYEKL. V dropped 3 bases and J dropped 5; count of bases not matched to a gene: 6. CDR3 sequence reads: CASSHPGQGAHQPQHF. The CDR3, as DNA: TGCGCCAGCAGCCACCCCGGACAGGGGGCGCATCAGCCCCAGCATTTT.

The chain recombines TRBV5-1 with TRBJ2-4, with D perhaps matching TRBD1 or TRBD2 (5 bases each). Germline-derived CDR1 and CDR2 are SGHRS and YFSETQ. The V end was cut by 2 bases, the J end by 7 bases, with 22 bases between. This CDR3 has 17 amino acids. DNA of the CDR3: TGCGCCAGCAGCTTAGACCGTACGGGGCCAGGTCCTAACATTCAGTACTTC. Protein product: CASSLDRTGPGPNIQYF.

The chain carries TRBV29-1 and TRBJ1-1, with 7 bases lining up with TRBD1. The trim removed 8 bases at V and 3 bases at J, leaving 6 bases unmatched. CDR1 and CDR2 (germline): SQVTM, ANQGSEA. The CDR3 runs 12 residues. DNA for the CDR3: TGCAGCACGAGACAGGGTGACACTGAAGCTTTCTTT. Translating gives CSTRQGDTEAFF.

V gene TRBV10-3 combines with J gene TRBJ2-7; D might be TRBD1 or TRBD2, each matching 5 bases. The V gene's germline CDR1 is ENHRY and CDR2 SYGVKD. The CDR3 loop spans 12 amino acids. V lost 9 bases and J lost 6, with 15 bases in between. The DNA of the CDR3 is TGTGCCATAGGGAGCAGGGTGAGCGAGCAGTACTTC. Encoded protein: CAIGSRVSEQYF.

V and J are TRBV4-2 and TRBJ1-3; TRBD1 matches at 7 bases. The germline V gene has CDR1 LGHNA and CDR2 YNFKEQ. This CDR3 comprises 16 residues. V was pared by 2 bases and J by 0 bases, with 4 bases of the junction left unmatched. DNA for the CDR3: TGTGCCAGCAGCCAACCGGGACAGAGCTCTGGAAACACCATATATTTT. Residues: CASSQPGQSSGNTIYF.

CDR3 sequence: CASSREQERRAEQYF. The DNA of the CDR3 is TGCGCCAGCAGCCGAGAACAGGAACGTCGGGCCGAGCAGTACTTC. The chain employs TRBV4-1 and TRBJ2-7; D might be TRBD1 (5 bases). There are 15 residues in the CDR3. V lost 4 bases and J 6 bases, leaving 19 bases between the germline ends. Germline assignment: CDR1 MGHRA and CDR2 YSYEKL.

The chain combines TRBV20-1 with TRBJ1-1; D is undetermined. From germline, CDR1 is DFQATT and CDR2 SNEGSKA (reference sequence). The CDR3 runs 14 residues. The V end lost 3 bases, the J end lost 4 bases, and 15 bases lay between the germline ends. CDR3 nucleotides: TGCAGTGCTAGTCAGCTGGTCCTGAGCACTGAAGCTTTCTTT. Amino acids: CSASQLVLSTEAFF.

This clonotype was recorded at least ten times. The V call is TRBV7-9, the J call TRBJ2-6; 9 bases align to TRBD1. Germline V gene lookup returns CDR1 SEHNR and CDR2 FQNEAQ (reference sequence). J was trimmed by 1 base and V by 4 bases; bases with no gene match: 11. The CDR3 consists of 19 residues. The CDR3 nucleotides are TGTGCCAGCAGCTCCTCGACTGGGACAGGGCCTTCTGGGGCCAACGTCCTGACTTTC. Amino acids: CASSSSTGTGPSGANVLTF.

This clonotype has a count of ten or more. CDR3 sequence: CASSKRRTEAFF. DNA of the CDR3: TGTGCCAGCAGCAAAAGGAGGACTGAAGCTTTCTTT. The gene calls are TRBV28 and TRBJ1-1; unclear D gene. From germline, CDR1 is MDHEN and CDR2 SYDVKM. The CDR3 totals 12 residues. V was trimmed by 6 bases and J by 5 bases, leaving 10 bases between them.

The chain recombines TRBV5-1 with TRBJ2-1, with 7 bases matching TRBD2. The CDR3 is made up of 14 amino acids. V dropped 2 bases and J dropped 6; count of bases not matched to a gene: 5. CDR1 and CDR2 from the germline V gene are SGHRS and YFSETQ. The CDR3 sequence is CASSFDLAANEQFF. The DNA for the CDR3 is TGCGCCAGCAGCTTCGACCTAGCGGCCAATGAGCAGTTCTTC.